This TCR beta chain was documented in a study of cytomegalovirus exposure and HLA in healthy donors. Turning to the study itself: A prior analysis found some 110 million unique TCR beta sequences from about 179 million T cells.

General study findings and limits: Clonal expansion, a later analysis showed, was greater in HLA-associated TCR beta chains than in equally common others. There were reportedly fewer N-insertions in an Asian-associated ancestry cluster than the roughly 670-donor mean, in a later analysis.

Unrecorded immune exposure was likely among donors, who were nominally healthy when sampled. Note on this clone: The antigen is not known.

13 Jbeta primers and 60 Vbeta primers were used for the PCR. Profiled with immunoSEQ multiplex PCR; TCRdb holds only in-frame clones, not every one. The data hold 150,000 to 200,000 clones, with around 87% observed a single time. V dropped 4 bases and J dropped 1; count of bases not matched to a gene: 4. Germline V CDR1 and CDR2: SGHRS, YFSETQ. The CDR3 spans 15 residues. The TCR originated in a woman younger than 30 in good health and CMV-seronegative. V and J are TRBV5-1 and TRBJ2-3; TRBD2 matches at 9 bases. Input material: PBMCs. CDR3 protein: CASSPVAGGTDTQYF. In DNA, the CDR3 is TGCGCCAGCAGCCCAGTAGCGGGGGGCACAGATACGCAGTATTTT.